Presented here are 9 T cell receptor beta chains from one specimen sequenced in a study of OX40 agonist ivuxolimab in advanced cancers. TCRdb's copy holds only in-frame clones and misses some; the assay was immunoSEQ multiplex PCR. The data contain 40,000 to 45,000 clones, 75% to 90% of them seen just once; the ten biggest clones take up under 0.5%. The sample here was CD4+ or CD8+ T cells sorted from blood, taken in a trial of the OX40 agonist ivuxolimab. These receptors came from an adult with an advanced solid tumor such as melanoma, head and neck, liver or kidney cancer.

This chain joins TRBV28 and TRBJ2-7; the D gene is possibly TRBD2 (7 bases). Germline loops: CDR1 MDHEN, CDR2 SYDVKM. Trimming pared 6 bases from V and 4 bases from J, leaving 19 bases between. The CDR3 is 15 amino acids. The CDR3 DNA sequence: TGTGCCAGCAGGGGAGGGGGATTAGGGTCGTACGAGCAGTACTTC. Translation: CASRGGGLGSYEQYF.

The chain uses TRBV4-2 and TRBJ1-2, with D possibly matching TRBD1 (5 bases). The CDR3 sequence is 14 residues long. Germline V gene lookup returns CDR1 LGHNA and CDR2 YNFKEQ. V lost 0 bases and J 6 bases, leaving 11 bases between the germline ends. The CDR3 coding sequence is TGTGCCAGCAGCCAAGATTTACGGGGGAATGGCTACACCTTC. Translation: CASSQDLRGNGYTF.

This clone came up a few times. The V call is TRBV9, the J call TRBJ1-2; 8 nucleotides align to TRBD1. Germline CDR1 SGDLS, CDR2 YYNGEE. There are 16 residues in the CDR3. The trim removed 4 bases at V and 5 bases at J, leaving 13 bases unmatched. This CDR3 reads CASSKTPVTGVYGYTF. In nucleotides, the CDR3 is TGTGCCAGCAGCAAGACTCCCGTGACAGGGGTTTATGGCTACACCTTC.

V is TRBV5-1 and J is TRBJ2-1; D might be TRBD1 or TRBD2, each matching 6 bases. This CDR3 has 13 amino acids. Germline lookup yields CDR1 SGHRS and CDR2 YFSETQ. V was cut by 1 base and J by 9 bases, with 11 bases left in between. The CDR3 DNA reads as TGCGCCAGCAGCTTGTGGGGGGCCGGTGAGCAGTTCTTC. Its translation: CASSLWGAGEQFF.

Details on this clone: Compared with germline, one end of the junction differs, possibly owing to a read error. The chain has TRBV18 and TRBJ1-2, with D perhaps matching TRBD1 (6 bases). Germline CDR1 is KGHSH and CDR2 is LQKENI. This CDR3 has 14 amino acids. CDR3 DNA sequence: TGTGCCAGCTCGCCACAGGGAAATAACTATGGCTACACCTTC. Amino acids: CASSPQGNNYGYTF.

The V and J genes are TRBV19 and TRBJ1-5, with TRBD1 matching 7 bases. The J segment lost 0 bases and the V segment lost 6 bases, leaving 8 bases of the junction unmatched. The CDR3 length is 16 residues. CDR1 is LNHDA and CDR2 is SQIVND in the germline V gene (reference sequence). CDR3 DNA sequence: TGTGCCAGTAGAGACGACAGGGCTGGTAGCAATCAGCCCCAGCATTTT. Translated: CASRDDRAGSNQPQHF.

The chain links TRBV4-3 to TRBJ1-1, with D perhaps TRBD1 (5 bases). This CDR3 has 14 amino acids. The V and J ends lost 1 base and 7 bases respectively, with 13 bases between them. The germline V gene encodes CDR1 LGHNA and CDR2 YSLEER. The CDR3 DNA reads TGCGCCAGCAGCCAAGGGAGGGGCGAGAGTGAAGCTTTCTTT. Residues: CASSQGRGESEAFF.

This sequence joins TRBV11-1 and TRBJ2-1, with D unresolved. Germline lookup yields CDR1 SGHAT and CDR2 FQDESV (reference sequence). Trimming took off 3 bases at V and 10 bases at J, with 19 bases between the two ends. The CDR3 runs to 15 residues. The CDR3 nucleotides read TGTGCCAGCAGCTTGTCCTCCGGGCGTCGAGAAGAGCAGTTCTTC. Its protein is CASSLSSGRREEQFF.

CDR3 region: CASSWLQDNEKLFF. In nucleotides, the CDR3 is TGTGCCAGTAGTTGGTTACAGGATAATGAAAAACTGTTTTTT. This chain connects TRBV19 to TRBJ1-4; TRBD1 is a possible D gene (5 bases). Deletions cut 5 bases from V and 4 bases from J, with 11 bases between. CDR1 is LNHDA, CDR2 SQIVND, per germline (reference sequence). The CDR3 runs to 14 residues.